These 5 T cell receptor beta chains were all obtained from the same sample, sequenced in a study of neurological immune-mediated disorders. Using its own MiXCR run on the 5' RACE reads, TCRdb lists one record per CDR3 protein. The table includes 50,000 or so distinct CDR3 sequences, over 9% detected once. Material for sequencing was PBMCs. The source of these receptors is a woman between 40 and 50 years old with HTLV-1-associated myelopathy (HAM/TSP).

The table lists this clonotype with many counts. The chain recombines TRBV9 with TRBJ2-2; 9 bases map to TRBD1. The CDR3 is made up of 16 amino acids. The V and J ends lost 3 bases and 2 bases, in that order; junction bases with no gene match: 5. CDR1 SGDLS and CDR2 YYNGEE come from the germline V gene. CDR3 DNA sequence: TGTGCCAGCAGCGCACCGGGACAGGGTAACACCGGGGAGCTGTTTTTT. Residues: CASSAPGQGNTGELFF.

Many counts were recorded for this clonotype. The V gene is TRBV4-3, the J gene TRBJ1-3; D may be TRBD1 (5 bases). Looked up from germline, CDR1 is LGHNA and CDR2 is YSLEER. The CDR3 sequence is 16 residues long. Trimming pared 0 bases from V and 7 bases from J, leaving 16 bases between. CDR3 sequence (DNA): TGCGCCAGCAGCCAAGATCCTGACGGGGGATGGAACACCATATATTTT. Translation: CASSQDPDGGWNTIYF.

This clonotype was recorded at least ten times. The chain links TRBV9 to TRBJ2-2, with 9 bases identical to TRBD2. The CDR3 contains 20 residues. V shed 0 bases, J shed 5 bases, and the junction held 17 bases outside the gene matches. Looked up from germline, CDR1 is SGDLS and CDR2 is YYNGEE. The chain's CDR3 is CASSVATPSASGEYTGELFF. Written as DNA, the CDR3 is TGTGCCAGCAGCGTAGCCACTCCTTCGGCTAGCGGGGAATATACCGGGGAGCTGTTTTTT.

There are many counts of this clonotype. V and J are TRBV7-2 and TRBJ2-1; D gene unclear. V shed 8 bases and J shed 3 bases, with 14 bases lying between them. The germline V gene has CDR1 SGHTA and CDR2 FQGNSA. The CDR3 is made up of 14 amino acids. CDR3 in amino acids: CASGRGQNYNEQFF. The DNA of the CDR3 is TGTGCCAGCGGACGTGGGCAGAACTACAATGAGCAGTTCTTC.

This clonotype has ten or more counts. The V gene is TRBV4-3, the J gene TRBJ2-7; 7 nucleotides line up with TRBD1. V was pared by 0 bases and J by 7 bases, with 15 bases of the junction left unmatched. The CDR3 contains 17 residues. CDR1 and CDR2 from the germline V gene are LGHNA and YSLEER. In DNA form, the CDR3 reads TGCGCCAGCAGCCAAGAGTTATACAGGGGACCCGGAGGTGAGCAGTACTTC. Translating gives CASSQELYRGPGGEQYF.